What follows are 2 T cell receptor beta chains derived from one specimen sequenced in a study of blood T cells in healthy people across ages. Through a sample-barcoded 5' primer and a J-beta primer mix, a second PCR was run for roughly 6 to 12 cycles. TCRdb redid the calling of the 5' RACE reads with MiXCR, one entry per CDR3 protein. The sample lists about 730,000 distinct CDR3 sequences; approximately 39% were seen once. The sample taken for sequencing was blood. Receptors were obtained from a woman aged 55-69 years in good health.

The rearrangement links TRBV10-3 to TRBJ2-1, with 7 bases fitting TRBD2. The CDR3 sequence is 12 residues long. Germline loops: CDR1 ENHRY, CDR2 SYGVKD. The V segment lost 7 bases and the J segment 9 bases; nucleotides outside the gene matches: 6. The CDR3 protein is CAINGRGGEQFF. The CDR3 DNA is TGTGCCATCAACGGCCGCGGGGGTGAGCAGTTCTTC.

The rearrangement links TRBV6-2 or TRBV6-3 to TRBJ2-5; the match to TRBD1 covers 7 bases. CDR1 MNHEY and CDR2 SVGEGT come from the germline V gene. This CDR3 is 15 amino acids long. V dropped 6 bases and J dropped 1; count of bases not matched to a gene: 8. As DNA, the CDR3 is TGTGCCAGCAGCCCCGACAGGGTAGCCCAAGAGACCCAGTACTTC. This sequence encodes CASSPDRVAQETQYF.